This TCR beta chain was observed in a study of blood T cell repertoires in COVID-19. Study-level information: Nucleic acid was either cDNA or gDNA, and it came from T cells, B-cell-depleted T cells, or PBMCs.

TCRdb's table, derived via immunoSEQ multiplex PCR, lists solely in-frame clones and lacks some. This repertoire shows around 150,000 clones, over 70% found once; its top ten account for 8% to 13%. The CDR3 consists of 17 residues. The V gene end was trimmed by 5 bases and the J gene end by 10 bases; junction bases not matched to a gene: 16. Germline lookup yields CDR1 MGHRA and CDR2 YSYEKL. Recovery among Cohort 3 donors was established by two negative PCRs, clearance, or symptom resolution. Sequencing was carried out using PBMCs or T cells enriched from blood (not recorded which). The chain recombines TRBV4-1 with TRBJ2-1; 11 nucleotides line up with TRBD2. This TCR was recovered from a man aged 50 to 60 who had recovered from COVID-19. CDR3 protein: CASSKTGLTSGATEQFF. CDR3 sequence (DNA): TGCGCCAGCAGCAAGACTGGGTTGACTAGCGGGGCCACGGAGCAGTTCTTC.